This paragraph reports one T cell receptor (beta chain). Its target is unknown. In the sorted-subset replicate PCRs, 200 ng DNA, 29,000 or so T cell genomes, was used. The table came from immunoSEQ multiplex PCR; TCRdb's copy has only in-frame clones and leaves some out. Of 2 million to 3 million clones in the sample, under 95% were seen once. The CDR3 totals 13 residues. Germline lookup yields CDR1 MNHNY and CDR2 SVGAGI (reference sequence). The V gene end was trimmed by 8 bases and the J gene end by 7 bases; junction bases not matched to a gene: 6. The data derive from a study of shared clonotypes between healthy human individuals. Whole-study results and caveats: A reduction in generation probabilities was seen for non-shared clonotypes relative to those shared by all four donors.

Memory CD4+ cells were the fraction left after CD45RA+ naive selection. This receptor was taken from a man between 18 and 35 years old in good health. Some clones in this sample may be carry-over from other donors' samples. Input material: naive CD4+ T cells from PBMCs. Subset meaning: CD45RA+ positively selected. The rearrangement joins TRBV6-6 to TRBJ1-5; 9 bases are shared with TRBD1. CDR3 DNA sequence: TGTGCCAGCGGGACAGGGAGTAGCCAGCCCCAGCATTTT. Amino acid sequence: CASGTGSSQPQHF.